This T cell receptor (beta chain) comes out of a study of blood T cell repertoires in COVID-19. Study-level background: From T cells, B-cell-depleted T cells, or PBMCs came the material, which was cDNA or gDNA.

The data were produced by immunoSEQ multiplex PCR, yet TCRdb's version contains in-frame clones alone and is incomplete. The sample includes around 250,000 clones, more than 70% of them seen just once. Looked up from germline, CDR1 is MNHNY and CDR2 is SVGAGI (reference sequence). V trimming: 8 bases; J trimming: 0 bases; junction bases outside the gene matches: 8. This CDR3 comprises 15 residues. Sequences were obtained from peripheral blood. The source is an elderly man with acute or convalescent COVID-19. This chain links TRBV6-6 with TRBJ1-1; 8 nucleotides align to TRBD1. The CDR3 here is CASERGQAMNTEAFF. The CDR3, as DNA: TGTGCCAGCGAACGGGGACAGGCCATGAACACTGAAGCTTTCTTT.